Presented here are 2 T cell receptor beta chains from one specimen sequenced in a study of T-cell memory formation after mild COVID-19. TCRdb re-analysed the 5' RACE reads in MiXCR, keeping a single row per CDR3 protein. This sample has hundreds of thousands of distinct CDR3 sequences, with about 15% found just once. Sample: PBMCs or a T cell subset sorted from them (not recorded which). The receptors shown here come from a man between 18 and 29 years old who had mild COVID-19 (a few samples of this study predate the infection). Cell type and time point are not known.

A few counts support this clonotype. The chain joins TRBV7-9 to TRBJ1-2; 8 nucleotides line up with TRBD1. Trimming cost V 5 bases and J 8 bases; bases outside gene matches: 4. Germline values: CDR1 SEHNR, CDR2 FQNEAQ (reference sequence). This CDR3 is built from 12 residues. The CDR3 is CASSGQGLGYTF. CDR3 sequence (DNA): TGTGCCAGCAGCGGACAGGGTCTGGGCTACACCTTC. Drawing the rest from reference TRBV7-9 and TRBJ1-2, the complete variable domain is DTGVSQNPRHKITKRGQNVTFRCDPISEHNRLYWYRQTLGQGPEFLTYFQNEAQLEKSRLLSDRFSAERPKGSFSTLEIQRTEQGDSAMYLCASSGQGLGYTFGSGTRLTVV.

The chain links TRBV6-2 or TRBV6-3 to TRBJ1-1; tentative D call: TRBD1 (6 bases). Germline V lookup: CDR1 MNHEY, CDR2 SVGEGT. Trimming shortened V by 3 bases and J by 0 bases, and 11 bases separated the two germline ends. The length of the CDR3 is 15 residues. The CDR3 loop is CASSYRDTVNTEAFF. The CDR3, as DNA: TGTGCCAGCAGTTATCGGGACACCGTGAACACTGAAGCTTTCTTT.